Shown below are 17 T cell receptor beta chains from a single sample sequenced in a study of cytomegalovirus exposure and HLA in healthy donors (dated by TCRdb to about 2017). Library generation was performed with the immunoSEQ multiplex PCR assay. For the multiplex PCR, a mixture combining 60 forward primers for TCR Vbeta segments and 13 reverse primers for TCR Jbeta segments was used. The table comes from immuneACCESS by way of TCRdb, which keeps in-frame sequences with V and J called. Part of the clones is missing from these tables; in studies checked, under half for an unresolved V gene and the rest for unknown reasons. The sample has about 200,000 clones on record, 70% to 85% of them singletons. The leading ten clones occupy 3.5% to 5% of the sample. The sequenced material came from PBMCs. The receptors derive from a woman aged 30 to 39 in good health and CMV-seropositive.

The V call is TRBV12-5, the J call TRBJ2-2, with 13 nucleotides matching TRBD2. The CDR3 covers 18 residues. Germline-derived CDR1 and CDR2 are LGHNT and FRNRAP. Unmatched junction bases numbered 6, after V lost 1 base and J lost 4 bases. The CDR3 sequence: CASGLGQGLAGVTGELFF. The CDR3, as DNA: TGTGCTAGTGGTTTGGGACAAGGACTAGCGGGAGTCACCGGGGAGCTGTTTTTT.

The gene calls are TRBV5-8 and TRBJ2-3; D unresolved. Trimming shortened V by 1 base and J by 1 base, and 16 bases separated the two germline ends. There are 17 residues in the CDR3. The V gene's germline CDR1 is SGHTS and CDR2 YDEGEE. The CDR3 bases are TGTGCCAGCAGCTTGCGGTATAGCAGTATGGGCACAGATACGCAGTATTTT. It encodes CASSLRYSSMGTDTQYF.

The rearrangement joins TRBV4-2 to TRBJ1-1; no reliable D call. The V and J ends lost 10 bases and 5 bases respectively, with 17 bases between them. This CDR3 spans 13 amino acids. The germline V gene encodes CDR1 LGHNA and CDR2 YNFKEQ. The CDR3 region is CATSFSARTEAFF. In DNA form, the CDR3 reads TGTGCCACCTCTTTTAGTGCTAGAACTGAAGCTTTCTTT.

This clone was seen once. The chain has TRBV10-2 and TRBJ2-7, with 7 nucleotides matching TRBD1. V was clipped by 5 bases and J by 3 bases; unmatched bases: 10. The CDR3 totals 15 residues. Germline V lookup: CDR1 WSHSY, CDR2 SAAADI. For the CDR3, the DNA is TGCGCCAGCAGTTCGGGGACAGCCCGTAACTACGAGCAGTACTTC. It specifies CASSSGTARNYEQYF.

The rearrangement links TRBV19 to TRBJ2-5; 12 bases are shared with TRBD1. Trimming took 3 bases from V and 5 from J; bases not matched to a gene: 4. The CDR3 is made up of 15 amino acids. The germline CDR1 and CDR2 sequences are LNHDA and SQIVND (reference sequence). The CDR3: CASSIGTGGVETQYF. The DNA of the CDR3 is TGTGCCAGTAGTATCGGGACAGGGGGCGTTGAGACCCAGTACTTC.

This CDR3 is CASSQDLTGHGGYTF. The CDR3 coding sequence is TGTGCCAGCAGCCAAGATTTGACAGGGCACGGTGGCTACACCTTC. V is TRBV4-2 and J is TRBJ1-2; 7 bases align to TRBD1. Germline V lookup: CDR1 LGHNA, CDR2 YNFKEQ. The CDR3 length is 15 residues. Losses at the gene ends were 0 bases for V and 7 bases for J; bases not matched to a gene: 8.

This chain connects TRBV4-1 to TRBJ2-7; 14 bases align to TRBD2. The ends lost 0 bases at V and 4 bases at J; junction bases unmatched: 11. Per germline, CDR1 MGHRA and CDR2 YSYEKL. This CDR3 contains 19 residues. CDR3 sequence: CASSQERKTSGGAEYEQYF. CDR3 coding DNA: TGCGCCAGCAGCCAAGAGAGAAAGACTAGCGGGGGGGCCGAATACGAGCAGTACTTC.

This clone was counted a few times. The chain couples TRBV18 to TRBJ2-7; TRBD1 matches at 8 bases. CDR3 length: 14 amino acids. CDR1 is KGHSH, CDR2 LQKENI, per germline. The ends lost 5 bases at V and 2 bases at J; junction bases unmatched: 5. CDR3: CASSYRGETYEQYF. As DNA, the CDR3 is TGTGCCAGCTCATACAGGGGGGAGACCTACGAGCAGTACTTC.

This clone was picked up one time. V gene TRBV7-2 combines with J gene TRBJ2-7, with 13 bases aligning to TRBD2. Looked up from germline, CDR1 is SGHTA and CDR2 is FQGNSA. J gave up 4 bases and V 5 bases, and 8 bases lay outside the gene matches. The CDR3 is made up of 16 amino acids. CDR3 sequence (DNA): TGTGCCAGCAGCAACATAGGGACTAGCGGGAAATACGAGCAGTACTTC. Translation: CASSNIGTSGKYEQYF.

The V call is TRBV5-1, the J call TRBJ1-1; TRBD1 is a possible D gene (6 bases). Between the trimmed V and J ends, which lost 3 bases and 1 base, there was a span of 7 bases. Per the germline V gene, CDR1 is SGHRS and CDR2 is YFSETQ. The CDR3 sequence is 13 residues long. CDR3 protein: CASSWTENTEAFF. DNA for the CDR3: TGCGCCAGCAGCTGGACAGAGAACACTGAAGCTTTCTTT.

In nucleotides, the CDR3 is TGTGCCAGCAGCTCCCGGACTAGCGGGTTCAGTTCTTCTAGCACAGATACGCAGTATTTT. Its protein is CASSSRTSGFSSSSTDTQYF. This chain links TRBV9 with TRBJ2-3; 11 bases match TRBD2. The CDR3 runs to 20 residues. Germline values: CDR1 SGDLS, CDR2 YYNGEE. With 4 bases clipped from V and 0 bases from J, the junction kept 16 bases outside the gene matches. Variable domain in full (rest from reference TRBV9 and TRBJ2-3): DSGVTQTPKHLITATGQRVTLRCSPRSGDLSVYWYQQSLDQGLQFLIQYYNGEERAKGNILERFSAQQFPDLHSELNLSSLELGDSALYFCASSSRTSGFSSSSTDTQYFGPGTRLTVL.

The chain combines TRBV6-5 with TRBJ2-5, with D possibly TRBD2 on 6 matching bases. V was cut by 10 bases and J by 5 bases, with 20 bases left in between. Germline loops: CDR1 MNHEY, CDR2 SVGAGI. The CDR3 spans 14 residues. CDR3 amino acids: CATTALEGSETQYF. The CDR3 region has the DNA TGTGCCACCACCGCCTTGGAGGGATCGGAGACCCAGTACTTC.

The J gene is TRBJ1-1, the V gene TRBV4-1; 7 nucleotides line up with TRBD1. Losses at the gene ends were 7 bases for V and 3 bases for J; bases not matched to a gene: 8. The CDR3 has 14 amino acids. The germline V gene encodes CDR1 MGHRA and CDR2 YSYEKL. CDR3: CASTGTAVDTEAFF. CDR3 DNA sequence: TGCGCCAGCACCGGGACAGCCGTTGACACTGAAGCTTTCTTT.

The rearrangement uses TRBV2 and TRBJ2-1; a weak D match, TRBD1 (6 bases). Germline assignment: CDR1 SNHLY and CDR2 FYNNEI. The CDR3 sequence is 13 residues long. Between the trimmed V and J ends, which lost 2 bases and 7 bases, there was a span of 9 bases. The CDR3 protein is CASSEYRENEQFF. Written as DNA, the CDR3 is TGTGCCAGCAGTGAATACAGGGAGAATGAGCAGTTCTTC.

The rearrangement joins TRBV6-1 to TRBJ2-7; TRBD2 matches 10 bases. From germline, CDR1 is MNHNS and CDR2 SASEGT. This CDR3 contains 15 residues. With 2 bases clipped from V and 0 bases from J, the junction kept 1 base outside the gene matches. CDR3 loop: CASSERLAGSYEQYF. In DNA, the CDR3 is TGTGCCAGCAGTGAAAGACTAGCGGGCTCCTACGAGCAGTACTTC.

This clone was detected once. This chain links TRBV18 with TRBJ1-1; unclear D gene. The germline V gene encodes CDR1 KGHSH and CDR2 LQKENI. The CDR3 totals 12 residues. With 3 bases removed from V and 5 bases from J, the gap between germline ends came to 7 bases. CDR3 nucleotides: TGTGCCAGCTCACCGGCCCCGACTGAAGCTTTCTTT. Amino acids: CASSPAPTEAFF.

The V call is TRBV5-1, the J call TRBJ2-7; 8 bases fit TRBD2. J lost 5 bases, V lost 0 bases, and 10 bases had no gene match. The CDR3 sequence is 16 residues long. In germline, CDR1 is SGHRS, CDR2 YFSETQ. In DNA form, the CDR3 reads TGCGCCAGCAGCTTGGCCACGGGCGGGGGGTTCGACGAGCAGTACTTC. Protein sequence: CASSLATGGGFDEQYF.